Listed below are T cell receptor beta chains from one sample, sequenced in a study of T cells after posttransplantation cyclophosphamide. TCRdb's table, derived via immunoSEQ multiplex PCR, lists solely in-frame clones and lacks some. The sample has about 38,000 clones, none seen only once; the top ten hold roughly 5.8%. The sequenced material came from PBMCs. The origin of the receptors is a man younger than 40 in good health and a related stem cell transplant donor. Each CDR3 is given with its conserved first and last residue. A D gene is named only where the DNA matches it firmly. Not every row has a clone size; where given, it reads once, few, many or a size class.

TGTGCCAGCAGCGCCAGGGTAATGAACACTGAAGCTTTCTTT	CASSARVMNTEAFF	TRBV13	-	many	TRBJ1-1
TGTGCCAGCAGTATTACAGGGAGATCTTATGGCTACACCTTC	CASSITGRSYGYTF	TRBV28	-	many	TRBJ1-2
TGTGCCAGCAGACGGACAGGGGCACTACACCTCTCCTATAATTCACCCCTCCACTTT	CASRRTGALHLSYNSPLHF	TRBV5-8	TRBD1	many	TRBJ1-6
TGTGCCAGCAGCTTCCTAGGAGGGGGCGCGCAAGGCTACACCTTC	CASSFLGGGAQGYTF	TRBV5-5	TRBD1	few	TRBJ1-2
TGTGCCAGCAGCTTGCAGGAGCCCTACGAGCAGTACTTC	CASSLQEPYEQYF	TRBV11-2	-	few	TRBJ2-7
TGCGCCAGCAGCCAACGGACAGGGGGCATCTACGAGCAGTACTTC	CASSQRTGGIYEQYF	TRBV4-3	TRBD1	few	TRBJ2-7
TGTGCCAGTAGTATTGGACAGATGAACACTGAAGCTTTCTTT	CASSIGQMNTEAFF	TRBV19	-	many	TRBJ1-1
TGCGCCAGCAGCCACCTCAGGGCGATGAACACTGAAGCTTTCTTT	CASSHLRAMNTEAFF	TRBV4-3	-	many	TRBJ1-1
TGTGCCAGCAGTTTAAATAGAATCGAGCAGTACTTC	CASSLNRIEQYF	TRBV27	-	many	TRBJ2-7
TGTGCCAGCAGCTTAGGGAGGACAGAGTCCTACGAGCAGTACTTC	CASSLGRTESYEQYF	TRBV11-2	-	many	TRBJ2-7
TGCGCCAGCAGCCAAGGGCCGTTTGGGCTTAACACTGAAGCTTTCTTT	CASSQGPFGLNTEAFF	TRBV4-1	-	few	TRBJ1-1
TGTGCCAGCAGCTCCGGGACTAGCGGGCCAATCTCCTACAATGAGCAGTTCTTC	CASSSGTSGPISYNEQFF	TRBV7-8	TRBD2	many	TRBJ2-1
TGCGCCAGCAGCTACCGGGACAGCGGATCCTACGAGCAGTACTTC	CASSYRDSGSYEQYF	TRBV5-1	TRBD1	-	TRBJ2-7
TGTGCCAGCAGCTTAGGAATCAGGGACACAGATACGCAGTATTTT	CASSLGIRDTDTQYF	TRBV11-2	-	-	TRBJ2-3
TGCGCCAGCAGCCAAACAGGACAGATAGCTAGCACAGATACGCAGTATTTT	CASSQTGQIASTDTQYF	TRBV4-3	-	many	TRBJ2-3
TGTGCCACCAGCAGAGAACTGGAGACCCAGTACTTC	CATSRELETQYF	TRBV15	-	few	TRBJ2-5
TGTGCCAGCACCCCCTCCGGGACAGCCTACGAGCAGTACTTC	CASTPSGTAYEQYF	TRBV6-1	TRBD1	-	TRBJ2-7
TGTGCCAGCAGCTCCCGTCAAGGGTGGGGGGGAGACACCATATATTTT	CASSSRQGWGGDTIYF	TRBV7-2	-	many	TRBJ1-3
TGTGCCAGCAGTGAGTGGGGCAGGACTGAAAAACTGTTTTTT	CASSEWGRTEKLFF	TRBV6-1	-	many	TRBJ1-4
TGTGCCAGCAGCTTGGCGAGACGGGTCTCTGGGGCCAACGTCCTGACTTTC	CASSLARRVSGANVLTF	TRBV5-4	-	many	TRBJ2-6
TGTGCCAGCAGTTTTGACAGAAACACTGAAGCTTTCTTT	CASSFDRNTEAFF	TRBV5-6	-	many	TRBJ1-1
TGTGCCAGCAGTTCTTTCACTGAAGCTTTCTTT	CASSSFTEAFF	TRBV6-1	-	many	TRBJ1-1
TGTGCCAGCAGCTTAGCGTCTGGCACAGATACGCAGTATTTT	CASSLASGTDTQYF	TRBV7-9	-	many	TRBJ2-3
TGTGCCAGCAGCACCCAAAGGGGGGTGGGGGGGCCTTACCTCAATGAGCAGTTCTTC	CASSTQRGVGGPYLNEQFF	TRBV7-3	-	many	TRBJ2-1
TGTGCCATCAGTGAGAGGGACAAGAATTCACCCCTCCACTTT	CAISERDKNSPLHF	TRBV10-3	-	many	TRBJ1-6
TGTGCCAGCAATACACGGGAGGGGGCGCAGGAGTATTTT	CASNTREGAQEYF	TRBV19	-	many	TRBJ2-3
TGTGCCAGCAGCTCCCAACAGGGGGCGGGGGAAAAACTGTTTTTT	CASSSQQGAGEKLFF	TRBV5-4	TRBD1	many	TRBJ1-4
TGTGCCAGTAGCCGAGGACTAGCGATGAACGAGCAGTACTTC	CASSRGLAMNEQYF	TRBV19	TRBD2	-	TRBJ2-7
TGTGCCAGCATTAGACAGGGGGGAATAACCGGGGAGCTGTTTTTT	CASIRQGGITGELFF	TRBV6-1	TRBD1	many	TRBJ2-2
TGCGCCAGCAGCCAAGATCCGACGGGGACTGGGGAGCTGTTTTTT	CASSQDPTGTGELFF	TRBV4-3	-	many	TRBJ2-2
TGTGCCAGCAGCGTCTCCCGGGACAGGGAAATCAATGAGCAGTTCTTC	CASSVSRDREINEQFF	TRBV9	TRBD1	many	TRBJ2-1
TGTGCCAGCAGCATACTAGCGGGGCCCACAGATACGCAGTATTTT	CASSILAGPTDTQYF	TRBV6-4	TRBD2	many	TRBJ2-3
TGTGCCAGCAGTGAAGATCAGGGCCAAACGCTCAAAAACATTCAGTACTTC	CASSEDQGQTLKNIQYF	TRBV6-1	-	many	TRBJ2-4
TGTGCCAGCAGCCCACGACAGGGGTCGAACGAGCAGTACTTC	CASSPRQGSNEQYF	TRBV11-2	TRBD1	many	TRBJ2-7
TGTGCCAGTACAGGGGGCCCAGAGACCCAGTACTTC	CASTGGPETQYF	TRBV28	TRBD1	few	TRBJ2-5
TGTGCCAGCAGCCAAGATTTGTCCCGGACAGCATATGGCTACACCTTC	CASSQDLSRTAYGYTF	TRBV4-2	-	many	TRBJ1-2
TGTGCCAGTAGTATAGACCCGGGTTCCACTGAAGCTTTCTTT	CASSIDPGSTEAFF	TRBV19	-	many	TRBJ1-1
TGCGCCAGCAGCCAAGATGGGGCCGCCTACAATGAGCAGTTCTTC	CASSQDGAAYNEQFF	TRBV4-1	-	many	TRBJ2-1
TGTGCCAGTAGTCTCGGACAGGGGGCCCAAGAGACCCAGTACTTC	CASSLGQGAQETQYF	TRBV19	TRBD1	many	TRBJ2-5
TGTGCCAGCAGTTACGGACTAGCCCAAGAGACCCAGTACTTC	CASSYGLAQETQYF	TRBV6-5	TRBD2	many	TRBJ2-5
TGTGCCAGCAGCAGCGGGGGGGTTGGATACGAGCAGTACTTC	CASSSGGVGYEQYF	TRBV5-5	TRBD2	many	TRBJ2-7
TGCGCCAGCAGCCCGCGGGGGAAGGGGAACACCGGGGAGCTGTTTTTT	CASSPRGKGNTGELFF	TRBV5-1	TRBD2	few	TRBJ2-2
TGTGCCAGCCGATCACAGGATAGCAATCAGCCCCAGCATTTT	CASRSQDSNQPQHF	TRBV2	-	many	TRBJ1-5
TGTGCCAGCAGCTTAGGCCTTGGACAGGGGGCGAGCTACACCTTC	CASSLGLGQGASYTF	TRBV11-2	TRBD1	many	TRBJ1-2
TGCGCCAGCAGCTTCCGGGACACCACCTACGAGCAGTACTTC	CASSFRDTTYEQYF	TRBV5-1	-	many	TRBJ2-7
TGTGCCAGCAGCTTAAAGGGGGCAGGCGAAGCTTTCTTT	CASSLKGAGEAFF	TRBV7-3	TRBD1	many	TRBJ1-1
TGTGCCAGTAGTATTAACAGCTATGGCTACACCTTC	CASSINSYGYTF	TRBV19	-	many	TRBJ1-2
TGTGCCAGTAGTATAAAAAGTCAGGTCTGGATTACCGGGGAGCTGTTTTTT	CASSIKSQVWITGELFF	TRBV19	-	-	TRBJ2-2
TGCGCCAGCAGCTTGTCAGGGGTCCTCGATACGCAGTATTTT	CASSLSGVLDTQYF	TRBV5-1	-	many	TRBJ2-3
TGTGCCAGCAGCGACGGGACAGGGGGCGCAGATACGCAGTATTTT	CASSDGTGGADTQYF	TRBV9	TRBD1	-	TRBJ2-3
TGTGCCAGCAGAGATACAGGGGTTGGCTATGGCTACACCTTC	CASRDTGVGYGYTF	TRBV6-5	TRBD1	-	TRBJ1-2
TGCGCCAGCAGCCGGCAGGGGAGTGGCACAGATACGCAGTATTTT	CASSRQGSGTDTQYF	TRBV10-2	-	many	TRBJ2-3
TGTGCCAGCTCACCTGAGGGGGGGCTACTCCAGTACTTC	CASSPEGGLLQYF	TRBV18	-	many	TRBJ2-5